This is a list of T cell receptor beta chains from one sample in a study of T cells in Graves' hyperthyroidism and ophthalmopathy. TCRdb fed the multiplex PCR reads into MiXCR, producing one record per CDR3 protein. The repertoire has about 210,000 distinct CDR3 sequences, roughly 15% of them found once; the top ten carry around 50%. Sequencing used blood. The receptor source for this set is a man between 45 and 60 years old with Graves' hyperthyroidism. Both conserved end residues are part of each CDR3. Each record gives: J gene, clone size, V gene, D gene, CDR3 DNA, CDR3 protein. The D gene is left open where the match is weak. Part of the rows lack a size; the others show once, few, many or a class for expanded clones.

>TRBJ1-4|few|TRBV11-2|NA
TGTGCCAGCAGCTACCTTAGGGGCCGTTCGGAACTGTTTTTT
CASSYLRGRSELFF
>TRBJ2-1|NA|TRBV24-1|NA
TGTGCCACCAGTGATCCTCGGGGCGGGGAGAGGGGTGAGCAGTTCTTC
CATSDPRGGERGEQFF
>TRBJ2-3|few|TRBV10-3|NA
TGTGCCATCAGACAGGGAGAGCAGAAAGATACGCAGTATTTT
CAIRQGEQKDTQYF
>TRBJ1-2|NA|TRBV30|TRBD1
TGTGCCCGGAACCGGGACAGACCCTATGGCTACACCTTC
CARNRDRPYGYTF
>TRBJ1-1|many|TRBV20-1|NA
TGCAGTGCTAGAGTCAGGAACACTGAAGCTTTCTTT
CSARVRNTEAFF
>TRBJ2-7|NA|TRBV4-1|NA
TGCGCCAGCAGCCAATCCTCAGGATTTAGCTCCTACGAGCAGTACTTC
CASSQSSGFSSYEQYF
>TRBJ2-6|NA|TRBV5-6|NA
TGTGCCAGCAGCTTGTCCGGCCACTCTGGGGCCAACGTCCTGACTTTC
CASSLSGHSGANVLTF
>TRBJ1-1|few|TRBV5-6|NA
TGTGCCAGCAGTTTTGGCGACACTGAAGCTTTCTTT
CASSFGDTEAFF
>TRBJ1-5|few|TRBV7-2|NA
TGTGCCAGCAGCTTAAACGGCGGTTATAGCAATCAGCCCCAGCATTTT
CASSLNGGYSNQPQHF
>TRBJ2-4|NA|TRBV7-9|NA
TGTGCCAGCAGCTTAGGAGGGGAGCTAGCCAAAAACATTCAGTACTTC
CASSLGGELAKNIQYF
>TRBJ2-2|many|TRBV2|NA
TGTGCCAGCAGTGTACTGGGATGGGCCGGGGAGCTGTTTTTT
CASSVLGWAGELFF
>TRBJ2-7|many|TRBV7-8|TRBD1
TGTGCCAGCAGCTTAACCGGGACAGGGATAGACGAGCAGTACTTC
CASSLTGTGIDEQYF
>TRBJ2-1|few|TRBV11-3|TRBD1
TGTGCCAGCAGCGACAGGGTGGTTAACAATGAGCAGTTCTTC
CASSDRVVNNEQFF
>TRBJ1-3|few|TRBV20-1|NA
TGCAGTGCTAGTAGCCCGGGAATCTCTGGAAACACCATATATTTT
CSASSPGISGNTIYF
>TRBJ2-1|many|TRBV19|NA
TGTGCCAGTAGTATACGGGGGGCGGACTACAATGAGCAGTTCTTC
CASSIRGADYNEQFF
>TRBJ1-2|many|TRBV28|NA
TGTGCCGCCGGGGGCTATGGCTACACCTTC
CAAGGYGYTF
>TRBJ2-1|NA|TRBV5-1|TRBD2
TGCGCCAGCAGCTTGCTAGGACTAGCTGTTACCAATGAGCAGTTCTTC
CASSLLGLAVTNEQFF
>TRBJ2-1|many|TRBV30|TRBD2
TGTGCCTGCACCTCCCCGGGACTAGCGGGACTCAATGAGCAGTTCTTC
CACTSPGLAGLNEQFF
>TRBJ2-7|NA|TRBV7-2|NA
TGTGCCAGCAGCTTAGGAGGGGGCTCCTACGAGCAGTACTTC
CASSLGGGSYEQYF
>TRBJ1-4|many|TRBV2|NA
TGTGCCACCCAATCTGAAAAACTGTTTTTT
CATQSEKLFF
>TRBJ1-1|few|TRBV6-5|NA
TGTGCCAGCAGTTACATGGGAACGGCTGAAGCTTTCTTT
CASSYMGTAEAFF
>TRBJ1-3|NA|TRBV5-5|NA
TGTGCCAGCAGCTCGTCCGGGCTCTCTGGAAACACCATATATTTT
CASSSSGLSGNTIYF
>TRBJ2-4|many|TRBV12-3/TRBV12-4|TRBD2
TGTGCCAGCAGTAGGACTAGCGAACTCAAAAACATTCAGTACTTC
CASSRTSELKNIQYF
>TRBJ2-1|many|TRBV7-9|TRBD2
TGTGCCAGCAGCCCCCCTAGCGGGGAGACTGATGAGCAGTTCTTC
CASSPPSGETDEQFF
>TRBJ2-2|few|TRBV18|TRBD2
TGTGCCAGCTCACAGCGGGAGGGATACACCGGGGAGCTGTTTTTT
CASSQREGYTGELFF
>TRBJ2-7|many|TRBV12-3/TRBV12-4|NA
TGTGCCAGCAGTAAAGATCTATGGGGTCTCGAGCAGTACTTC
CASSKDLWGLEQYF
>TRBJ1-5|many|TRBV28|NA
TGTGCCAGCAGCCTAGCAACGCCCCTAAATCAGCCCCAGCATTTT
CASSLATPLNQPQHF
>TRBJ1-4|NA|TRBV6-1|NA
TGTGCCAGCAGTGAAGGGCGTGTGTACAAGTTTGAAAAACTGTTTTTT
CASSEGRVYKFEKLFF
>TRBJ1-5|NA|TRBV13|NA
TGTGCCAGCAGCTTTAACGGTCAGCCCCAGCATTTT
CASSFNGQPQHF
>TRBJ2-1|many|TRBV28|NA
TGTGCCAGCAGCATTGGATTGCGGGCCCCCCCTAATGAGCAGTTCTTC
CASSIGLRAPPNEQFF
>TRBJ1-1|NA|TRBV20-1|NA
TGCAGTGCTAACAGGGAAAGGATTTACACTGAAGCTTTCTTT
CSANRERIYTEAFF
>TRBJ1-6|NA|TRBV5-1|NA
TGCGCCAGCAAAGGGAATTGGGAGGTGGATTCACCCCTCCACTTT
CASKGNWEVDSPLHF
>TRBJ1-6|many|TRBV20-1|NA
TGCAGTGCTAGTCCGGAGACAGCGGGTTCACCCCTCCACTTT
CSASPETAGSPLHF
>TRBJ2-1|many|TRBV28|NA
TGTGCCAGCAGTTTTGACGACGAGAGGACCTACAATGAGCAGTTCTTC
CASSFDDERTYNEQFF
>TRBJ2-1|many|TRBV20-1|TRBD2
TGCAGTGCTAGAGCGCCTAGCGGGAGGGCCTACAATGAGCAGTTCTTC
CSARAPSGRAYNEQFF
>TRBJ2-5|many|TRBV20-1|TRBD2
TGCAGTGCTAACATTCGACCGGGACTAGCGGAGTTCCAAGAGACCCAGTACTTC
CSANIRPGLAEFQETQYF
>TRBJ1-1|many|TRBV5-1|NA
TGCGCCAGCAGCACAGGACTCCTCAATGAAGCTTTCTTT
CASSTGLLNEAFF
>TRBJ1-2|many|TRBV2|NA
TGTGCCAGCAGTACCGTAGGGGCTTTATACACCTTC
CASSTVGALYTF
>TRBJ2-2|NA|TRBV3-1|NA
TGTGCCAGCAGCCAGCAAGGGGAGCTGTTTTTT
CASSQQGELFF
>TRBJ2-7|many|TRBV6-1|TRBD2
TGTGCCAGCAGGGAAGCTCCTAGCGGGAGCTACGAGCAGTACTTC
CASREAPSGSYEQYF
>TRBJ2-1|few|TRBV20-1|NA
TGCGGTGCTCGCGCCGGGGGAGACAATGAGCAGTTCTTC
CGARAGGDNEQFF
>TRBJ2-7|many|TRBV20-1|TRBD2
TGCAGTGCTAGAGCAGATCTGGCTAGCGGGTGGTACGAGCAGTACTTC
CSARADLASGWYEQYF
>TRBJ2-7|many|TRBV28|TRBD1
TGTGCCAGCAGCCGGGACAGGGAAATAGACGAGCAGTACTTC
CASSRDREIDEQYF
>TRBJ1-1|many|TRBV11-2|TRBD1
TGTGCCAGCAGCTACACAGGGGTTTGGACTGAAGCTTTCTTT
CASSYTGVWTEAFF
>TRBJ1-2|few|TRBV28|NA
TGTGCCAGCAGTTTAAGTCCCAACTATGGCTACACCTTC
CASSLSPNYGYTF
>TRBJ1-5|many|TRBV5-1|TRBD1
TGCGCCAGCAGCTACGGGACAGGCAATCAGCCCCAGCATTTT
CASSYGTGNQPQHF
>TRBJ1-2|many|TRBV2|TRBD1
TGTGCCAGCACCGCGTGGGGACAGCTCTATGGCTACACCTTC
CASTAWGQLYGYTF
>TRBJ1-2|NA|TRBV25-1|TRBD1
TGTGCCAGCAGTGAATTCTTCACAGGGGGAGATGGCTACACCTTC
CASSEFFTGGDGYTF
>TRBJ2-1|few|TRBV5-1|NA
TGCGCCAGCAGCGACTCGGGGACACCCATCATAGGTGAGCAGTTCTTC
CASSDSGTPIIGEQFF
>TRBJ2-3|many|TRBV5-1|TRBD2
TGCGCCAGCAGCAGCACTAGCGGACCCACAGATACGCAGTATTTT
CASSSTSGPTDTQYF
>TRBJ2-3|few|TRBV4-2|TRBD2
TGTGCCAGCAGCCAAGGGAGCGGGAGGGCCAAAGATACGCAGTATTTT
CASSQGSGRAKDTQYF
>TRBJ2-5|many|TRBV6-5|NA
TGTGCCAGCAGTTACAGGAGAGACAGCGGCGAGACCCAGTACTTC
CASSYRRDSGETQYF
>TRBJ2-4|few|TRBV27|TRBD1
TGTGCCAGCAGTCGGACAGGGTGGGCCAAAAACATTCAGTACTTC
CASSRTGWAKNIQYF
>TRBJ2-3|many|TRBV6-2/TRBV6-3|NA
TGTGCCAGCAGCGGACAGTCAGACACAGATACGCAGTATTTT
CASSGQSDTDTQYF
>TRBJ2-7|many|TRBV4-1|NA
TGCGCCAGCAGCGCCAGGGGTTGGGCGGGCCCCTCTGCCTACGAGCAGTACTTC
CASSARGWAGPSAYEQYF
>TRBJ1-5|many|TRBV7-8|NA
TGTGCCAGCAGCCCCCTAGGTGGAAGCAATCAGCCCCAGCATTTT
CASSPLGGSNQPQHF
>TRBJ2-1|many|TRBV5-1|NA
TGCGCCAGCAGCCGCTACGACCCGGACAGCGAGCAGTTCTTC
CASSRYDPDSEQFF